The next 14 T cell receptor beta chains were all read from a single sample in a study of T cells in Graves' hyperthyroidism and ophthalmopathy. What was amplified from RNA transcripts were TCR beta CDR3 regions. A first-round RT-PCR of the TCR CDR3 used the HTBI primer set. TCRdb analysed the multiplex PCR reads with MiXCR anew, one entry per CDR3 protein. The sample yields under 250,000 distinct CDR3 sequences, roughly 22% seen once. The sample taken for sequencing was blood. These receptors all come from a woman aged 40 to 49 with Graves' ophthalmopathy.

The chain carries TRBV19 and TRBJ1-1; 7 positions agree with TRBD1. Germline trimming cut 4 bases from V and 3 bases from J; bases unmatched to any gene: 8. In germline, CDR1 is LNHDA, CDR2 SQIVND (reference sequence). CDR3 length: 15 amino acids. Here the CDR3 DNA reads TGTGCCAGTAGTACTCAATGGACAGGAGACACTGAAGCTTTCTTT. As protein: CASSTQWTGDTEAFF.

This clonotype was seen many times. The CDR3 sequence is CASSGRGMNTEAFF. CDR3 DNA sequence: TGTGCCAGCAGCGGGAGGGGGATGAACACTGAAGCTTTCTTT. The chain has TRBV9 and TRBJ1-1; weak D call: TRBD1 (6 bases). The CDR3 runs to 14 residues. Trimming removed 3 bases from V and 0 bases from J, with 9 bases in between. CDR1 and CDR2 (germline): SGDLS, YYNGEE.

This clonotype showed up many times. The genes are TRBV29-1 and TRBJ2-7; D possibly uses TRBD1 or TRBD2 (6 bases each). This CDR3 contains 12 residues. The germline CDR1 and CDR2 sequences are SQVTM and ANQGSEA. Trimming removed 6 bases at V and 3 bases at J, with 12 bases between. For the CDR3, the DNA is TGCAGCGTGACAGGAGGGGGCTACGAGCAGTACTTC. It encodes CSVTGGGYEQYF.

This clonotype occurred many times. The chain combines TRBV7-9 with TRBJ1-5; TRBD1 might be the D (6 bases). This CDR3 comprises 14 residues. Germline lookup yields CDR1 SEHNR and CDR2 FQNEAQ (reference sequence). V was cut by 0 bases and J by 6 bases, with 9 bases left in between. The CDR3 DNA reads as TGTGCCAGCAGCTTAGCGGCGGGGGCTCAGCCCCAGCATTTT. Translation: CASSLAAGAQPQHF.

The sample holds many counts of this clonotype. The V gene is TRBV6-5, the J gene TRBJ1-1; D unresolved. The CDR3 sequence is 13 residues long. V was cut by 5 bases and J by 1 base, with 8 bases left in between. The germline CDR1 and CDR2 sequences are MNHEY and SVGAGI. CDR3 protein: CASSTDTNTEAFF. In DNA, the CDR3 is TGTGCCAGCAGTACCGACACGAACACTGAAGCTTTCTTT.

This clonotype was recorded at least ten times. This chain uses TRBV6-1 with TRBJ2-5; tentatively, D is TRBD1 (6 bases). Germline V gene lookup returns CDR1 MNHNS and CDR2 SASEGT. V was trimmed by 4 bases and J by 5 bases, leaving 11 bases between them. CDR3 length equals 13 residues. The CDR3 loop reads CASSVNRVETQYF. The CDR3 nucleotides read TGTGCCAGCAGTGTCAACAGGGTGGAGACCCAGTACTTC.

This clonotype was counted ten times or more. One end of the junction fails to match germline, which may point to a read error. The rearrangement links TRBV24-1 to TRBJ1-1; D perhaps matches TRBD1 (5 bases). This CDR3 has 13 amino acids. The V gene's germline CDR1 is KGHDR and CDR2 SFDVKD. CDR3 bases: TGTGCCACCAGTGGGGGCCAGTCTGGAAAAGCTTCCTTT. It codes for CATSGGQSGKASF.

V usage is TRBV5-1 and J usage is TRBJ2-7, with 8 bases matching TRBD1. This CDR3 spans 13 amino acids. Trimming took 7 bases from V and 1 from J; bases not matched to a gene: 4. From germline, CDR1 is SGHRS and CDR2 YFSETQ. DNA for the CDR3: TGCGCCAGCTTCCGGGACAGGTCCTACGAGCAGTACTTC. It specifies CASFRDRSYEQYF.

This chain joins TRBV6-1 and TRBJ1-1; D gene uncertain. Germline loops: CDR1 MNHNS, CDR2 SASEGT. This CDR3 has 14 amino acids. V lost 3 bases, J lost 0 bases, and 8 bases lay in between. The CDR3 DNA sequence: TGTGCCAGCAGTGAGCCGCGGATGAACACTGAAGCTTTCTTT. It translates to CASSEPRMNTEAFF.

Notes on this clonotype: The CDR3 carries no conserved terminal phenylalanine or tryptophan, so it likely arises from a read error. The chain employs TRBV4-1 and TRBJ1-5; weak D call: TRBD1 (6 bases). The CDR3 is 15 amino acids. Germline V lookup: CDR1 MGHRA, CDR2 YSYEKL. V lost 4 bases and J lost 7, with 17 bases in between. CDR3 protein: CASSRHAQGGQPQHI. DNA of the CDR3: TGCGCCAGCAGCCGTCATGCACAGGGTGGACAGCCCCAGCATATT.

This clonotype was counted between two and nine times. The chain links TRBV12-3 or TRBV12-4 to TRBJ2-7; 7 bases are shared with TRBD2. Trimming took 3 bases from V and 3 from J; bases not matched to a gene: 11. This CDR3 comprises 16 residues. CDR3 in DNA: TGTGCCAGCAGTTTTTCCCCGTGGGGGGAGGGCTACGAGCAGTACTTC. Amino acids: CASSFSPWGEGYEQYF.

To note about this clonotype: This sequence may be a read error, since a much larger clone differs from it by one base. As DNA, the CDR3 is TGTGCCAGCGGTCAGCTCCAGGATGTCGGGGAGCTGTTTTTT. Its translation: CASGQLQDVGELFF. The chain combines TRBV6-2 or TRBV6-3 with TRBJ2-2; no firm D call. CDR3 size: 14 residues. Trimming removed 8 bases from V and 7 bases from J, with 17 bases in between. The germline CDR1 and CDR2 sequences are MNHEY and SVGEGT.

This clonotype was picked up many times. The genes are TRBV19 and TRBJ2-4; possibly TRBD1 or TRBD2 for D (6 bases each). This CDR3 region has 14 residues. Germline V gene lookup returns CDR1 LNHDA and CDR2 SQIVND (reference sequence). V lost 5 bases and J 11 bases, leaving 19 bases between the germline ends. CDR3 residues: CASSPPPHGGLQYF. The CDR3 DNA reads as TGTGCCAGTAGTCCCCCCCCGCACGGGGGCCTTCAGTACTTC.

V gene TRBV29-1 combines with J gene TRBJ2-7; the match to TRBD1 covers 8 bases. V shed 7 bases and J 6 bases; nucleotides not matched to a gene: 5. Germline assignment: CDR1 SQVTM and CDR2 ANQGSEA. The length of the CDR3 is 11 residues. The CDR3 region has the DNA TGCAGCGCGGGACAGGTGGGCGAGCAGTACTTC. It yields the protein CSAGQVGEQYF.